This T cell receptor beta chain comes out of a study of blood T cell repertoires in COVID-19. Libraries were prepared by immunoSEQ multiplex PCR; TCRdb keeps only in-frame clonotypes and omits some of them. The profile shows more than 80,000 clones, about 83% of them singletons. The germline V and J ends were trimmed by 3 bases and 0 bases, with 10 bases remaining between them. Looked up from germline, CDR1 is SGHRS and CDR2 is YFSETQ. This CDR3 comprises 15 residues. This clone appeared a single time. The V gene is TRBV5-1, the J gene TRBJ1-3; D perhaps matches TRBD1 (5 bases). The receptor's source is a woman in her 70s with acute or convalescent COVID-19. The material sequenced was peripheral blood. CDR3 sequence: CASSWGDFSGNTIYF. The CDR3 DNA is TGCGCCAGCAGCTGGGGGGATTTCTCTGGAAACACCATATATTTT. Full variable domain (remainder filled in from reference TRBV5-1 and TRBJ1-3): KAGVTQTPRYLIKTRGQQVTLSCSPISGHRSVSWYQQTPGQGLQFLFEYFSETQRNKGNFPGRFSGRQFSNSRSEMNVSTLELGDSALYLCASSWGDFSGNTIYFGEGSWLTVV.